This T cell receptor (beta chain) comes out of a study of cytomegalovirus exposure and HLA in healthy donors. Study-wide findings and caveats: The majority of CMV-associated TCR beta chains were reported as apparently HLA-restricted in a later analysis. Further analysis, carried out later, found HLA-associated TCR beta chains more clonally expanded than equally common other chains. About 90% or about 30% of the time was how often most TCR beta V segments were productive, according to an earlier analysis.

In this sample, this clone turned up once. Antigen specificity is unknown. This CDR3 region has 17 residues. The PCR was carried out with 60 Vbeta primers and 13 Jbeta primers. Method: immunoSEQ multiplex PCR; TCRdb's copy keeps in-frame clones and lacks some. The data hold about 98,000 clones, with under 75% observed a single time. The V call is TRBV21-1, the J call TRBJ1-1. TRBV21-1 has pseudogene status. What was sequenced was PBMCs. The receptor was isolated from a man aged 50-60 years in good health and CMV-seronegative. CDR3 protein: CASSKSVEKEMNTEAFF. As DNA, the CDR3 is TGTGCCAGCAGCAAAAGCGTCGAGAAAGAAATGAACACTGAAGCTTTCTTT.